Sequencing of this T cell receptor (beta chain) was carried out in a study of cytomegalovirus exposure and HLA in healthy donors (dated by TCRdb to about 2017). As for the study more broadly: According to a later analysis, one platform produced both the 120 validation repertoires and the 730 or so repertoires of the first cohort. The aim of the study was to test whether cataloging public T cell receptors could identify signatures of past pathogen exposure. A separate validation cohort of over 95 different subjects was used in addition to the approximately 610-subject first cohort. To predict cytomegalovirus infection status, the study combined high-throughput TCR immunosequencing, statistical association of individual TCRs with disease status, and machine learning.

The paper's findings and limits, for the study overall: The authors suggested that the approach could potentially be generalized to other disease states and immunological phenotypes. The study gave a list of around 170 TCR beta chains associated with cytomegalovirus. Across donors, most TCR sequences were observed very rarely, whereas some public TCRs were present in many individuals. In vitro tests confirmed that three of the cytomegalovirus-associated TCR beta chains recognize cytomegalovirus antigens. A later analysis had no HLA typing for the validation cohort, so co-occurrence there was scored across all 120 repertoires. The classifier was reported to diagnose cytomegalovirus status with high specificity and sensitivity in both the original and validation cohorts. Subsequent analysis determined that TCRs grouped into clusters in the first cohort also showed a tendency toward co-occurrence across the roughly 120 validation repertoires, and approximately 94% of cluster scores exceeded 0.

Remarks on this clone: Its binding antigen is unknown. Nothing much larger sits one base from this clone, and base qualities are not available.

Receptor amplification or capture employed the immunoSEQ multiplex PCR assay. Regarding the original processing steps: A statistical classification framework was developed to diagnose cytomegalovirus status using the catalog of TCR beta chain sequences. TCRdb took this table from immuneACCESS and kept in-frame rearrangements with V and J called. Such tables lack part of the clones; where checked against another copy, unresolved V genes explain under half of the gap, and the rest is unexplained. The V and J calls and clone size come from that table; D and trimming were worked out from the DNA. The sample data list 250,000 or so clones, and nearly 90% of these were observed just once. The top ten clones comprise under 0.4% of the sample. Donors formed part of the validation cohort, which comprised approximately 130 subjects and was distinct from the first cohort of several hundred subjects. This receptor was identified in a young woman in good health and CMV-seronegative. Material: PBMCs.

The CDR3 protein sequence reads: CASSSTSGNTDTQYF. The DNA sequence is TGTGCCAGCAGCTCAACTAGCGGAAACACAGATACGCAGTATTTT. The sequence joins TRBV7-9 to TRBJ2-3, and TRBD2 aligns with 8 junction nucleotides. The CDR3 has 15 amino acids, counting the end cysteine and phenylalanine. Kept here is only the CDR3 DNA, which spans 45 bases and is read in frame from base 1. The germline V gene (reference sequence) specifies SEHNR as CDR1 and FQNEAQ as CDR2. The germline V and J ends show losses of 4 bases and 2 bases respectively, and no gene match explains 5 bases of the junction.